The 23 T cell receptor beta chains listed next were all sequenced from one sample in a study of CD4+ T cells in melanoma. Assay used: immunoSEQ multiplex PCR; TCRdb lists only in-frame clones, some missing. The profile shows more than 6,000 clones, around two thirds of them singletons. Sequenced material: cells from a culture (not recorded whether cultured in vitro). These receptors were collected from a human donor with melanoma.

The chain uses TRBV19 and TRBJ2-2, with D possibly being TRBD2 (6 bases). The V gene lost 6 bases and the J gene lost 5 bases, with 13 bases spanning the gap. This CDR3 has 14 amino acids. In germline, CDR1 is LNHDA, CDR2 SQIVND (reference sequence). CDR3 sequence (DNA): TGTGCCAGTAGGGTAGCGGAACATACCGGGGAGCTGTTTTTT. Its protein is CASRVAEHTGELFF.

The V call is TRBV9, the J call TRBJ1-1; 8 bases match TRBD1. The germline gives CDR1 SGDLS, CDR2 YYNGEE. Germline trimming cut 4 bases from V and 4 bases from J; bases unmatched to any gene: 9. This CDR3 has 15 residues. The CDR3 DNA is TGTGCCAGCAGCATTAGTTACAGGGGGAGCACTGAAGCTTTCTTT. Translation: CASSISYRGSTEAFF.

A few counts support this clone. The rearrangement joins TRBV14 to TRBJ2-4; a possible D gene is TRBD2 (5 bases). Germline values: CDR1 SGHDN, CDR2 FVKESK. The CDR3 is 13 amino acids. V lost 2 bases, J lost 5 bases, and 7 bases lay in between. The CDR3 coding sequence is TGTGCCAGCAGCCAACGGGGTCAAAACATTCAGTACTTC. As protein: CASSQRGQNIQYF.

The table lists this clone with a count of one. The rearrangement links TRBV27 to TRBJ1-1; 12 bases match TRBD1. The V segment lost 6 bases and the J segment 8 bases; nucleotides outside the gene matches: 13. Per germline, CDR1 MNHEY and CDR2 SMNVEV (reference sequence). This CDR3 has 16 amino acids. The CDR3 coding sequence is TGTGCCAGCAGCTATATCGGGGGGACAGGGGGCGAGGAAGCTTTCTTT. The encoded protein is CASSYIGGTGGEEAFF.

V and J are TRBV11-3 and TRBJ2-3; D remains ambiguous. V was cut by 2 bases and J by 5 bases, with 5 bases left in between. Germline V lookup: CDR1 SGHNT, CDR2 YENEEA. The CDR3 contains 12 residues. CDR3 DNA: TGTGCCAGCAGCTTACACGGAGATACGCAGTATTTT. Translating gives CASSLHGDTQYF.

In this sample, this clone turned up a few times. The V gene is TRBV5-8, the J gene TRBJ2-1; TRBD2 matches 7 bases. There are 16 residues in the CDR3. The germline V gene encodes CDR1 SGHTS and CDR2 YDEGEE. The V gene end was trimmed by 3 bases and the J gene end by 3 bases; junction bases not matched to a gene: 9. CDR3 in amino acids: CASSWQSSGDYNEQFF. As DNA, the CDR3 is TGTGCCAGCAGCTGGCAGTCTAGCGGCGACTACAATGAGCAGTTCTTC. The full variable domain, in which reference TRBV5-8 and TRBJ2-1 provide the parts outside the CDR3, is EAGVTQSPTHLIKTRGQQATLRCSPISGHTSVYWYQQALGLGLQFLLWYDEGEERNRGNFPPRFSGRQFPNYSSELNVNALELEDSALYLCASSWQSSGDYNEQFFGPGTRLTVL.

This clone rates as medium-sized. This chain connects TRBV2 to TRBJ1-1; unclear D gene. The CDR3 covers 11 residues. V was clipped by 3 bases and J by 10 bases, with 9 bases between them. CDR1 SNHLY and CDR2 FYNNEI come from the germline V gene. The CDR3 region is CASSDWLPAFF. The CDR3 nucleotides read TGTGCCAGCAGTGATTGGCTCCCAGCTTTCTTT. The full variable domain, in which reference TRBV2 and TRBJ1-1 provide the parts outside the CDR3, is EPEVTQTPSHQVTQMGQEVILRCVPISNHLYFYWYRQILGQKVEFLVSFYNNEISEKSEIFDDQFSVERPDGSNFTLKIRSTKLEDSAMYFCASSDWLPAFFGQGTRLTVV.

This clone was detected a few times. The chain combines TRBV28 with TRBJ1-1; tentative D call: TRBD1 (5 bases). CDR3 length equals 14 residues. Germline CDR1 MDHEN, CDR2 SYDVKM. V was trimmed by 1 base and J by 5 bases, leaving 11 bases between them. The CDR3 is CASSLYVGVTEAFF. The CDR3 DNA is TGTGCCAGCAGTTTATACGTGGGGGTAACTGAAGCTTTCTTT.

The table lists this clone with a few counts. J is TRBJ2-1 and V is TRBV4-1; TRBD1 matches 9 bases. Per the germline V gene, CDR1 is MGHRA and CDR2 is YSYEKL. V dropped 4 bases and J dropped 8; count of bases not matched to a gene: 18. CDR3 size: 18 residues. CDR3 residues: CASSLVRGEGQGIYEQFF. The CDR3 nucleotides read TGCGCCAGCAGCCTCGTCAGGGGGGAGGGACAGGGCATATATGAGCAGTTCTTC.

CDR3 residues: CASSLSQGADTQYF. The CDR3 bases are TGTGCCAGCAGCTTAAGTCAGGGAGCAGATACGCAGTATTTT. V is TRBV7-3 and J is TRBJ2-3, with D tentatively TRBD1 or TRBD2 (5 bases each). V gave up 1 base and J gave up 4 bases, with 9 bases separating them. This CDR3 region has 14 residues. In germline, CDR1 is SGHTA, CDR2 FQGTGA. The variable domain in full, with the rest retrieved from reference TRBV7-3 and TRBJ2-3, is GAGVSQTPSNKVTEKGKYVELRCDPISGHTALYWYRQSLGQGPEFLIYFQGTGAADDSGLPNDRFFAVRPEGSVSTLKIQRTERGDSAVYLCASSLSQGADTQYFGPGTRLTVL.

The genes are TRBV18 and TRBJ2-4, with 8 bases that match TRBD1. V was pared by 2 bases and J by 1 base, with 7 bases of the junction left unmatched. Germline values: CDR1 KGHSH, CDR2 LQKENI. The CDR3 contains 17 residues. The CDR3 loop reads CASSPTRQGTAKNIQYF. The CDR3 DNA is TGTGCCAGCTCACCAACTCGACAGGGGACTGCCAAAAACATTCAGTACTTC.

The gene calls are TRBV30 and TRBJ2-5; D might be TRBD1 (5 bases). V was shortened by 1 base and J by 5 bases, with 14 bases between the two germline ends. CDR3 size: 14 residues. Germline lookup yields CDR1 GTSNPN and CDR2 SVGIG (reference sequence). CDR3 coding DNA: TGTGCCTGGAGTGGGGGCACCGGTCTCGAGACCCAGTACTTC. The encoded protein is CAWSGGTGLETQYF.

The rearrangement links TRBV7-6 to TRBJ2-2; D not resolved. Trimming took off 5 bases at V and 0 bases at J, with 13 bases between the two ends. This CDR3 is 16 amino acids long. In germline, CDR1 is SGHVS, CDR2 FNYEAQ. The CDR3 here is CASSAQLYANTGELFF. CDR3 DNA: TGTGCCAGCAGCGCCCAATTGTACGCGAACACCGGGGAGCTGTTTTTT.

In its sample, this clone was seen a few times. The chain uses TRBV27 and TRBJ1-1; D is undetermined. V shed 6 bases and J shed 5 bases, with 16 bases lying between them. There are 14 residues in the CDR3. The germline V gene encodes CDR1 MNHEY and CDR2 SMNVEV (reference sequence). The CDR3 sequence is CASSLLPFYTEAFF. DNA of the CDR3: TGTGCCAGCAGCTTACTCCCGTTTTATACTGAAGCTTTCTTT.

This sequence joins TRBV6-5 and TRBJ1-2; 12 nucleotides match TRBD1. V was clipped by 4 bases and J by 8 bases; unmatched bases: 5. Germline CDR1 reads MNHEY; CDR2 reads SVGAGI. The CDR3 has 14 residues. The CDR3 bases are TGTGCCAGCAGTTCGTTCGGGACAGGGGGCGGCTACACCTTC. Encoded protein: CASSSFGTGGGYTF.

V and J are TRBV4-2 and TRBJ2-1, with TRBD2 matching 9 bases. The CDR3 is 17 amino acids. With V trimmed by 0 bases and J by 11 bases, 14 bases remained unmatched. Germline values: CDR1 LGHNA, CDR2 YNFKEQ. The CDR3 region is CASSQDRVGLAGTKQFF. In DNA form, the CDR3 reads TGTGCCAGCAGCCAAGATCGGGTGGGGCTAGCGGGGACTAAGCAGTTCTTC.

The CDR3 sequence: CASSLGPGSEEQYF. Written as DNA, the CDR3 is TGTGCCAGCAGCTTAGGCCCAGGGTCGGAAGAGCAGTACTTC. This chain links TRBV13 with TRBJ2-7, with D maybe TRBD1 (5 bases). Looked up from germline, CDR1 is PRHDT and CDR2 is FYEKMQ (reference sequence). V was pared by 0 bases and J by 7 bases, with 13 bases between. This CDR3 is 14 amino acids long.

The chain employs TRBV3-1 (or the pseudogene TRBV3-2) and TRBJ1-2; D gene unclear. Trimming took off 1 base at V and 6 bases at J, with 9 bases between the two ends. There are 13 residues in the CDR3. Per the germline V gene, CDR1 is LGHDT and CDR2 is YNNKEL (reference sequence). CDR3 residues: CASSQAVADGYTF. Written as DNA, the CDR3 is TGTGCCAGCAGCCAAGCCGTGGCCGATGGCTACACCTTC.

This chain links TRBV2 with TRBJ2-5, with 8 bases aligning to TRBD2. The CDR3 consists of 13 residues. Looked up from germline, CDR1 is SNHLY and CDR2 is FYNNEI. V lost 7 bases and J lost 2; bases outside the gene matches: 3. CDR3 amino acids: CASTGLEQETQYF. In nucleotides, the CDR3 is TGTGCCAGCACGGGACTAGAGCAAGAGACCCAGTACTTC.

The chain links TRBV30 to TRBJ2-2; D is unclear. The V and J ends lost 0 bases and 6 bases respectively, with 8 bases between them. The CDR3 is made up of 13 amino acids. Germline loops: CDR1 GTSNPN, CDR2 SVGIG (reference sequence). The CDR3 nucleotides read TGTGCCTGGAGTGTGTCACGTGCCGGGGAGCTGTTTTTT. Translating gives CAWSVSRAGELFF.

The rearrangement links TRBV3-1 (or the pseudogene TRBV3-2) to TRBJ1-4, with D possibly being TRBD1 (6 bases). V shed 0 bases and J shed 13 bases, with 12 bases lying between them. This CDR3 is 13 amino acids long. Germline assignment: CDR1 LGHDT and CDR2 YNNKEL (reference sequence). The CDR3 region is CASSQEGWGALFF. Here the CDR3 DNA reads TGTGCCAGCAGCCAAGAAGGATGGGGGGCACTGTTTTTT.

The chain carries TRBV28 and TRBJ2-1; D is unresolved. CDR3 length equals 11 residues. V lost 2 bases to trimming and J lost 6 bases, with 2 bases between them. Germline CDR1 MDHEN, CDR2 SYDVKM. As DNA, the CDR3 is TGTGCCAGCAGTTTAGCCAATGAGCAGTTCTTC. It yields the protein CASSLANEQFF.

The rearrangement uses TRBV6-5 and TRBJ1-5, with a possible D match to TRBD1 (5 bases). The CDR3 runs to 16 residues. Germline CDR1 is MNHEY and CDR2 is SVGAGI. V was clipped by 4 bases and J by 0 bases, with 13 bases between them. As DNA, the CDR3 is TGTGCCAGCAGTTCTGACAGATACTTTAGCAATCAGCCCCAGCATTTT. Residues: CASSSDRYFSNQPQHF.